This TCR beta chain was sequenced for a study of T-cell reconstitution after alpha-beta-depleted transplantation in children. CDR3 length equals 15 residues. The V and J ends lost 3 bases and 0 bases respectively, with 9 bases between them. The V gene's germline CDR1 is MNHEY and CDR2 SMNVEV (reference sequence). It was with unique molecular identifiers that the TCRbeta library was prepared. TCRdb itself ran the PCR reads through MiXCR, one entry per CDR3 protein. This table has 700,000 to 850,000 distinct CDR3 sequences, roughly 15% appearing once. In this sample, this clonotype turned up many times. No antigen is known for it. Whole-study results and caveats: Several hundred expanded graft clones reportedly gave rise to the alpha-beta T cells present about two months after transplant. Most T-cell counts and diversity one year after the transplant came from T cells that were newly produced. Surviving thymic progenitors and recipient T cells were the source of high TCRbeta diversity at day 60 in some patients.

The rearrangement joins TRBV27 to TRBJ1-5; D is possibly TRBD1 (6 bases). The TCR comes from a male patient between 5 and 17 years old who had a stem cell transplant for acute lymphoblastic leukemia, so the T cells may come from the graft donor. Material: PBMCs, mostly from graft donor cells, obtained 360 days after TCRalphabeta/CD19-depleted stem cell transplant. Written as DNA, the CDR3 is TGTGCCAGCAGTTTCACAGGGTCTAGCAATCAGCCCCAGCATTTT. This gives the protein CASSFTGSSNQPQHF.